This TCR beta chain derives from a study of shared T cell receptors in the human thymus listed by TCRdb under 2021. For context, the study as a whole: The study examined how self-reactive, shared T-cell receptor alpha chains are generated in the human thymus.

The library relied on the immunoSEQ multiplex PCR assay. TCRdb mirrors the immuneACCESS table, restricted to in-frame sequences. Some clones are absent from its copies; in checked studies, under half trace to an unresolved V gene, and the reason for the others is unknown. The sample table contains 700,000 to 750,000 clones; only one count was recorded for 80% to 90% of them. The biggest ten clones account for more than 0.01% of the sample. The CDR3 runs 16 amino acids, cysteine and phenylalanine included. Only the CDR3 portion is preserved as DNA: 48 bases, with reading frame beginning at the first base. CDR1 MGHDK and CDR2 SYGVNS were looked up in the germline V gene. After removal of 6 bases from V and 5 bases from J, the junction retains 8 bases not matched to a gene. This clone appeared a single time. Its specific antigen is unknown. No base-level quality is on record; no much larger clone is a single base apart.

The data were also submitted as part of a second study, on human thymus T cells. The second study reports: Immunologically healthy infants undergoing open corrective cardiac surgery for congenital heart defects in Finland were used as donors. Thymus tissue was obtained as surgical resects removed during corrective cardiac surgery. Usage of V and J gene segments appeared to be biased in both the thymic and the peripheral blood repertoires. The related research reported highly overlapping thymic TCR repertoires among unrelated individuals. The study characterized TCR alpha and beta repertoires from under 10 infant thymus samples and four related peripheral blood samples. Donor ages ranged from 7 to 244 days, and the cohort comprised 5 to 7 male and a couple of female infants. Thymocytes were released mechanically from tissue and stored at -70 °C as pellets of roughly 9-31 million cells. A QIAsymphony instrument was used to extract genomic DNA from frozen cell pellets. TCRB and TCRAD loci were amplified from a standardized quantity of quality-controlled genomic DNA using the immunoSEQ multiplex PCR assay. The amplicons covered the V(D)J region and were long enough to include the CDR3 and to identify the V and J genes. Amplicon sequencing was performed on an Illumina platform through the commercial immunoSEQ service. Primer bias and sequencing errors were corrected as previously described, and TCRAD and TCRB definitions were based on the IMGT database. The repertoires were analysed using immunoSEQ Analyzer 3.0 and VDJTools for basic statistics, V/J segment usage, diversity estimates, rarefaction and pairwise overlap. Diversity was estimated with Chao1, ChaoE, Efron-Thisted, Shannon and inverse Simpson indices, and also on datasets down-sampled to the smallest sample. Repertoire overlap used strict matching of CDR3 nucleotide sequence, V gene and J gene, with Jaccard-based multidimensional scaling clustering. On average, thymus samples yielded about 730,000 unique TCRB clonotypes, whereas blood samples yielded roughly 81,000.

The rearrangement joined TRBV25-1 to TRBJ2-5; TRBD2 fits 14 bases in the junction. The TCR was taken from a girl less than two years old with a congenital heart defect. Donor details come from another sample of the same person, matched by shared clones. The sample taken for sequencing was thymocytes. The bases read TGTGCCAGCAGCCGACTAGCGGGGGGGCTCTGGGAGACCCAGTACTTC. It translates as CASSRLAGGLWETQYF.